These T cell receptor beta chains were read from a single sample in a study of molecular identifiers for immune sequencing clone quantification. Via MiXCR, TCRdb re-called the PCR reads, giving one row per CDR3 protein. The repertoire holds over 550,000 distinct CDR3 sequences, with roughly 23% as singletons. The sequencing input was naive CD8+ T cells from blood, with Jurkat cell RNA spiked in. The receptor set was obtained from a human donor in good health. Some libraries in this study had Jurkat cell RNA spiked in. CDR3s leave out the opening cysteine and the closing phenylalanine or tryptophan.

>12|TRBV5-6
ASSLPGTDPEAF
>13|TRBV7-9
ASVGLAGSTDTQY
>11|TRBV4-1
ASSQVQSYEQY
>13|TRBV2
ANLPGADSYNEQF
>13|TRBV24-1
ATSDPGSFPDELF
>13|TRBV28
ASSLVSGRQETQY
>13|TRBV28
AGSHVTSGTHEQY
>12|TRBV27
ASSLVGTTGEST
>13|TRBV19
ASSQTTGGSGELF
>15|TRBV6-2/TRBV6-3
ASSTFETAYPTDTQY
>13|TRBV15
ATSSDLGTRPEQF
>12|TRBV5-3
DSSLGGGFYAQY
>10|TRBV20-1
SATGPHNEQF
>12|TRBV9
ASSPSRDSYEQY
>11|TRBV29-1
SALAGTNEKLF
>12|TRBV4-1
ASSQVPGNTAAF
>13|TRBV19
ATRWGDSPQETQY
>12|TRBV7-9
ASSSTGRNQPQH
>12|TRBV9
ASNGPGHRNEQF
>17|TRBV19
ASSTTPLTSGILSGELF
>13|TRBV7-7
ASSPGTSADYEQY
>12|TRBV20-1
SASDWRSTGELF
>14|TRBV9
ASSVASGRANTEAF